The 11 T cell receptor beta chains reported below all come from one sample, sequenced in a study of vaccination and CD4 T cells after COVID-19. The antigens these receptors bind are not known. Sequencing of cultured CD4+ T cell DNA used the Oncomine TCR Beta short-read assay. TCRdb processed the PCR reads anew with MiXCR; each CDR3 protein has one entry. The sample includes thousands of distinct CDR3 sequences, approximately 39% of them seen just once. Stated treatment: roughly nine-day PBMC culture with coronavirus spike peptide pools or control peptides (ViraFEST assay). CD4+ T cells of the unexposed donor were collected before the COVID-19 pandemic (2011-2018). Sequencing input: CD4+ T cells from blood, cultured in vitro. All receptors come from a human donor in good health.

Only a few counts were recorded for this clonotype. The chain recombines TRBV2 with TRBJ2-7, with 10 nucleotides matching TRBD1. J was trimmed by 1 base and V by 7 bases; bases with no gene match: 13. The length of the CDR3 is 17 residues. The germline V gene encodes CDR1 SNHLY and CDR2 FYNNEI. CDR3 sequence (DNA): TGTGCCAGCATCAGAAGAAAGCCGGGACAGGGGTCCTACGAGCAGTACTTC. It is translated as CASIRRKPGQGSYEQYF.

This clonotype has only a few counts. The chain has TRBV7-8 and TRBJ2-5, with D unresolved. Germline-derived CDR1 and CDR2 are SGHVS and FQNEAQ. This CDR3 has 13 residues. Trimming removed 7 bases from V and 1 base from J, with 10 bases in between. Written as DNA, the CDR3 is TGTGCCAGCAACTGGATGAGCCAAGAGACCCAGTACTTC. This encodes CASNWMSQETQYF. Filled out from reference TRBV7-8 and TRBJ2-5, the complete variable domain reads GAGVSQSPRYKVAKRGQDVALRCDPISGHVSLFWYQQALGQGPEFLTYFQNEAQLDKSGLPSDRFFAERPEGSVSTLKIQRTQQEDSAVYLCASNWMSQETQYFGPGTRLLVL.

This clonotype was seen only a few times. This chain connects TRBV6-1 to TRBJ2-3; 11 bases align to TRBD2. V lost 5 bases, J lost 4 bases, and 8 bases stayed unmatched. The CDR3 sequence is 16 residues long. Germline CDR1 is MNHNS and CDR2 is SASEGT. The CDR3 DNA reads TGTGCCAGCAGTAATCAACTAGCGGGAGAGTCAGATACGCAGTATTTT. This codes for CASSNQLAGESDTQYF.

In its sample, this clonotype was seen a few times. The chain links TRBV6-1 to TRBJ1-2; D is unresolved. This CDR3 spans 15 amino acids. The V end lost 5 bases, the J end lost 0 bases, and 13 bases lay between the germline ends. Germline assignment: CDR1 MNHNS and CDR2 SASEGT. CDR3 amino acids: CASSTLALANYGYTF. Written as DNA, the CDR3 is TGTGCCAGCAGTACCCTGGCATTAGCTAACTATGGCTACACCTTC.

This clonotype was detected only once. This rearrangement joins TRBV2 to TRBJ1-5, with D tentatively TRBD1 (5 bases). The V end lost 9 bases, the J end lost 0 bases, and 15 bases lay between the germline ends. The CDR3 is 15 residues long. Germline V gene lookup returns CDR1 SNHLY and CDR2 FYNNEI. The CDR3 bases are TGTGCCAGTAGAGACAGTCTCTATAGCAATCAGCCCCAGCATTTT. This codes for CASRDSLYSNQPQHF. Drawing the rest from reference TRBV2 and TRBJ1-5, the complete variable domain is EPEVTQTPSHQVTQMGQEVILRCVPISNHLYFYWYRQILGQKVEFLVSFYNNEISEKSEIFDDQFSVERPDGSNFTLKIRSTKLEDSAMYFCASRDSLYSNQPQHFGDGTRLSIL.

V usage is TRBV4-3 and J usage is TRBJ2-1; 10 bases are shared with TRBD1. The V segment lost 4 bases and the J segment 6 bases; nucleotides outside the gene matches: 9. CDR1 and CDR2 (germline): LGHNA, YSLEER. This CDR3 has 16 amino acids. Here the CDR3 DNA reads TGCGCCAGCAGCCGCTGGGGGACAGGGGCTTTCAATGAGCAGTTCTTC. Encoded protein: CASSRWGTGAFNEQFF.

This clonotype was counted only a few times. The chain links TRBV4-1 to TRBJ1-2, with 9 bases aligning to TRBD1. CDR1 and CDR2 from the germline V gene are MGHRA and YSYEKL. The length of the CDR3 is 14 residues. V gave up 1 base and J gave up 5 bases; unmatched junction bases: 2. CDR3 sequence reads: CASSQAGQGYGYTF. The CDR3 DNA reads as TGCGCCAGCAGCCAAGCGGGACAGGGTTATGGCTACACCTTC.

V gene TRBV9 combines with J gene TRBJ1-1; D gene uncertain. The germline V gene encodes CDR1 SGDLS and CDR2 YYNGEE. Between the trimmed V and J ends, which lost 0 bases and 1 base, there was a span of 7 bases. CDR3 length: 14 residues. CDR3 sequence reads: CASSVAGSNTEAFF. The CDR3 DNA sequence: TGTGCCAGCAGCGTAGCCGGATCGAACACTGAAGCTTTCTTT.

The V and J genes are TRBV19 and TRBJ1-1, with a possible D match to TRBD1 (5 bases). V was trimmed by 6 bases and J by 4 bases, leaving 12 bases between them. Germline loops: CDR1 LNHDA, CDR2 SQIVND (reference sequence). The length of the CDR3 is 13 residues. The CDR3 loop reads CASRLVGGTEAFF. CDR3 bases: TGTGCCAGTAGATTAGTGGGGGGCACTGAAGCTTTCTTT.

A few counts support this clonotype. This chain links TRBV7-8 with TRBJ1-1; TRBD1 might be the D (5 bases). The germline CDR1 and CDR2 sequences are SGHVS and FQNEAQ. The CDR3 runs 14 residues. Trimming removed 2 bases at V and 1 base at J, with 8 bases between. The DNA for the CDR3 is TGTGCCAGCAGCTTACACGGGGGGAACACTGAAGCTTTCTTT. Amino acids: CASSLHGGNTEAFF.

This chain connects TRBV18 to TRBJ2-7; D is possibly TRBD2 (5 bases). The CDR3 is 12 residues long. Trimming shortened V by 4 bases and J by 8 bases, and 12 bases separated the two germline ends. CDR1 and CDR2 from the germline V gene are KGHSH and LQKENI. This CDR3 reads CASSLPGTQQYF. The CDR3 region has the DNA TGTGCCAGCTCACTACCGGGAACGCAGCAGTACTTC.